This entry describes one T cell receptor beta chain. The antigen remains unidentified. The data are from a study of PD-1 blockade in mismatch repair-deficient tumors. The overall study: Patients had approximately 12 mismatch repair-deficient cancer types and were previously treated and progressing.

The study, taken as a whole, reports: Tumor-resident clones, often undetectable pretreatment in blood, expanded then contracted after pembrolizumab.

The germline V gene has CDR1 MNHEY and CDR2 SMNVEV (reference sequence). The length of the CDR3 is 17 residues. Trimming cost V 0 bases and J 0 bases, with 14 bases left between them. TCRs were sequenced from a few patients responding to pembrolizumab. Some clones are missing from TCRdb's copy, which holds only in-frame ones; the method was immunoSEQ multiplex PCR. There are 80,000 to 130,000 clones in the sample; approximately 80% occur only once, and roughly 6.3% lies in the top ten. The chain links TRBV27 to TRBJ1-1; D is undetermined. The sample here was peripheral blood, taken 35 to 37 weeks after starting pembrolizumab. The receptor was derived from an adult with mismatch repair-deficient cancer. The CDR3 coding sequence is TGTGCCAGCAGTTTATCGGAAATGAGAGTTATGAACACTGAAGCTTTCTTT. Translating gives CASSLSEMRVMNTEAFF.